The 8 T cell receptor beta chains below were found in one sample sequenced in a study of blood T cell repertoires in COVID-19. Only in-frame clones appear in the TCRdb table, and some are missing; sequencing was by immunoSEQ multiplex PCR. The sample consists of approximately 250,000 clones, about 80% of them appearing once. The specimen sequenced was PBMCs or T cells enriched from blood (not recorded which). The origin of the receptors is a man aged 30-40 years with acute COVID-19.

V gene TRBV7-9 combines with J gene TRBJ1-1; no clear D. Germline CDR1 SEHNR, CDR2 FQNEAQ (reference sequence). The V gene lost 5 bases and the J gene lost 6 bases, with 7 bases spanning the gap. The CDR3 has 11 amino acids. CDR3 region: CASSLLSEAFF. The CDR3 coding sequence is TGTGCCAGCAGCCTTCTCTCTGAAGCTTTCTTT.

The J gene is TRBJ2-2, the V gene TRBV14; 7 bases align to TRBD1. The V and J ends lost 6 bases and 5 bases, in that order; junction bases with no gene match: 9. Per the germline V gene, CDR1 is SGHDN and CDR2 is FVKESK. The length of the CDR3 is 15 residues. The CDR3 DNA sequence: TGTGCCAGCAGGATGGGGACAGCGAGGACCGGGGAGCTGTTTTTT. Amino acid sequence: CASRMGTARTGELFF.

The chain couples TRBV28 to TRBJ2-7, with 8 bases fitting TRBD2. J lost 7 bases, V lost 4 bases, and 12 bases had no gene match. The CDR3 extends over 15 amino acids. From germline, CDR1 is MDHEN and CDR2 SYDVKM. The CDR3 region is CASSSLGGLGGEQYV. Written as DNA, the CDR3 is TGTGCCAGCAGTTCACTCGGGGGACTAGGCGGGGAGCAGTACGTC.

V is TRBV27 and J is TRBJ2-1; the D is unclear. The CDR3 is made up of 12 amino acids. Germline values: CDR1 MNHEY, CDR2 SMNVEV (reference sequence). V lost 6 bases and J lost 10, with 13 bases in between. The CDR3 region has the DNA TGTGCCAGCAGCCAGAGGCTTGGCGAGCAGTTCTTC. As protein: CASSQRLGEQFF.

The chain links TRBV2 to TRBJ2-1; D remains unclear. Trimming took 7 bases from V and 15 from J, leaving 13 bases between them. The CDR3 spans 10 residues. Germline-derived CDR1 and CDR2 are SNHLY and FYNNEI. The CDR3 nucleotides are TGTGCCAGCACAGGCCAACGTCCGTTCTTC. The encoded protein is CASTGQRPFF.

The J gene is TRBJ2-1, the V gene TRBV2; 13 bases align to TRBD2. This CDR3 has 16 residues. The trim removed 6 bases at V and 7 bases at J, leaving 9 bases unmatched. Germline values: CDR1 SNHLY, CDR2 FYNNEI. CDR3 bases: TGTGCCAGCAGAGCCCCGGGACTAGCGGGACGAAATGAGCAGTTCTTC. Amino acids: CASRAPGLAGRNEQFF.

The table lists this clone with a count of one. J is TRBJ1-4 and V is TRBV18, with 7 bases fitting TRBD1. Germline V CDR1 and CDR2: KGHSH, LQKENI. CDR3 length: 16 amino acids. Losses at the gene ends were 2 bases for V and 2 bases for J; bases not matched to a gene: 5. CDR3 protein: CASSPSGGVTNEKLFF. DNA of the CDR3: TGTGCCAGCTCACCATCAGGGGGTGTGACTAATGAAAAACTGTTTTTT.

This clone came up a few times. V and J are TRBV7-2 and TRBJ1-1; D not resolved. Germline values: CDR1 SGHTA, CDR2 FQGNSA. V shed 2 bases and J shed 0 bases, with 4 bases lying between them. The CDR3 contains 13 residues. CDR3 residues: CASSLLVNTEAFF. In nucleotides, the CDR3 is TGTGCCAGCAGCTTACTTGTGAACACTGAAGCTTTCTTT. The whole variable domain, filled in from reference TRBV7-2 and TRBJ1-1, reads GAGVSQSPSNKVTEKGKDVELRCDPISGHTALYWYRQSLGQGLEFLIYFQGNSAPDKSGLPSDRFSAERTGGSVSTLTIQRTQQEDSAVYLCASSLLVNTEAFFGQGTRLTVV.